The table lists the clone carrying this T cell receptor (beta chain) with many counts. The antigen remains undetermined. The source of the sample is a study of T-cell reconstitution after alpha-beta-depleted transplantation in children. The TCRbeta library incorporated unique molecular identifiers. From the PCR reads, TCRdb called clonotypes with MiXCR, one entry per CDR3 protein. The sample records just over 200,000 distinct CDR3 sequences, approximately 8.4% being singletons. The CDR3 length is 15 residues. V was cut by 4 bases and J by 0 bases, with 10 bases left in between. The germline V gene encodes CDR1 SGHDT and CDR2 YYEEEE. The study, taken as a whole, reports: Reportedly, roughly two months post-transplant, alpha-beta T cells arose from several hundred expanded graft clones. T-cell counts and diversity at one year post-transplant came mainly from newly produced T cells. It was surviving recipient T cells and thymic progenitors that gave some patients high TCRbeta diversity at day 60.

The sequence was collected from a male patient between 2 and 10 years old who had a stem cell transplant for acute myeloid leukemia, so the T cells may come from the graft donor. V is TRBV5-6 and J is TRBJ2-2, with D uncertain. The source was PBMCs, mostly from graft donor cells, collected 360 days after TCRalphabeta/CD19-depleted stem cell transplant. CDR3 sequence reads: CASSPGGANTGELFF. The DNA of the CDR3 is TGTGCCAGCAGCCCAGGCGGCGCGAACACCGGGGAGCTGTTTTTT. Filled out from reference TRBV5-6 and TRBJ2-2, the complete variable domain reads DAGVTQSPTHLIKTRGQQVTLRCSPKSGHDTVSWYQQALGQGPQFIFQYYEEEERQRGNFPDRFSGHQFPNYSSELNVNALLLGDSALYLCASSPGGANTGELFFGEGSRLTVL.